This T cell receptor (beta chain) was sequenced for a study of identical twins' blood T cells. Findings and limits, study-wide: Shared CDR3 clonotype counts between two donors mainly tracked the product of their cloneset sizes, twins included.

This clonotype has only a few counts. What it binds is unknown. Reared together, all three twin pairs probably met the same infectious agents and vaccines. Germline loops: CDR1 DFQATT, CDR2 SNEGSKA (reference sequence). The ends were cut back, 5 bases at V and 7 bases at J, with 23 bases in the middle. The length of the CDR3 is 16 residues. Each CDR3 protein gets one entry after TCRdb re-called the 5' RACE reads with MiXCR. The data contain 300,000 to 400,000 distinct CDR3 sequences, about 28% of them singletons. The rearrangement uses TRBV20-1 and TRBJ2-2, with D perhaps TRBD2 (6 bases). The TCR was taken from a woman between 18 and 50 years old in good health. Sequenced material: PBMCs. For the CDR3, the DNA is TGCAGTGCTCCCCAAAGCGGGTCCTCCGTGCGCGGGGAGCTGTTTTTT. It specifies CSAPQSGSSVRGELFF.